The 14 T cell receptor beta chains presented below share a single source sample, sequenced in a study of blood T cell repertoires in COVID-19. The protocol was immunoSEQ multiplex PCR, while the TCRdb copy is restricted to in-frame clones and leaves out a portion. Of about 440,000 clones in the sample, around nine tenths were seen once. Source material: PBMCs or T cells enriched from blood (not recorded which). The receptors were sampled from a woman younger than 35 with acute COVID-19.

The chain has TRBV6-6 and TRBJ2-7; 7 bases align to TRBD1. CDR3 length: 12 amino acids. V gave up 6 bases and J gave up 3 bases; unmatched junction bases: 2. Germline V lookup: CDR1 MNHNY, CDR2 SVGAGI (reference sequence). In DNA, the CDR3 is TGTGCCAGCAGGGGGGACAGCTACGAGCAGTACTTC. It specifies CASRGDSYEQYF.

The chain has TRBV10-1 and TRBJ2-1; D uncertain. Germline V CDR1 and CDR2: WNHNN, SYGVQD (reference sequence). V shed 4 bases and J shed 5 bases, with 3 bases lying between them. The CDR3 length is 11 residues. CDR3 sequence reads: CASSVNNEQFF. DNA of the CDR3: TGCGCCAGCAGTGTTAACAATGAGCAGTTCTTC.

This chain links TRBV15 with TRBJ2-6; D unclear. This CDR3 has 14 residues. Germline V gene data show CDR1 as LNHNV and CDR2 as YYDKDF (reference sequence). V gave up 0 bases and J gave up 4 bases, with 4 bases separating them. CDR3 bases: TGTGCCACCAGCAGAGATTCGGGGGCCAACGTCCTGACTTTC. This encodes CATSRDSGANVLTF. Full variable domain (missing parts from reference TRBV15 and TRBJ2-6): DAMVIQNPRYQVTQFGKPVTLSCSQTLNHNVMYWYQQKSSQAPKLLFHYYDKDFNNEADTPDNFQSRRPNTSFCFLDIRSPGLGDTAMYLCATSRDSGANVLTFGAGSRLTVL.

The chain joins TRBV3-1 (or the pseudogene TRBV3-2) to TRBJ2-5, with D possibly TRBD1 on 5 matching bases. V was pared by 5 bases and J by 2 bases, with 12 bases between. The CDR3 contains 14 residues. Germline lookup yields CDR1 LGHDT and CDR2 YNNKEL (reference sequence). Here the CDR3 DNA reads TGTGCCAGCAGCTCATATAAGGGGCAAGAGACCCAGTACTTC. It is translated as CASSSYKGQETQYF.

The chain couples TRBV5-4 to TRBJ2-2, with 8 bases fitting TRBD1. Germline CDR1 and CDR2: SGHNT and YYREEE (reference sequence). CDR3 size: 15 residues. Losses at the gene ends were 4 bases for V and 7 bases for J; bases not matched to a gene: 9. This CDR3 is CASSQTGERGGELFF. The CDR3 bases are TGTGCCAGCAGCCAGACAGGGGAGAGGGGCGGGGAGCTGTTTTTT.

CDR3 sequence (DNA): TGTGCCAGCAGTTACTCGAGGGAGGGCCATCGGTCCTACGAGCAGTACTTC. This translates into CASSYSREGHRSYEQYF. V and J are TRBV6-2 or TRBV6-3 and TRBJ2-7; TRBD2 matches at 7 bases. Trimming took 0 bases from V and 1 from J; bases not matched to a gene: 9. In germline, CDR1 is MNHEY, CDR2 SVGEGT. This CDR3 has 17 amino acids.

The rearrangement links TRBV12-3 or TRBV12-4 to TRBJ2-5; no clear D gene. The CDR3 runs to 12 residues. Trimming stripped 6 bases from V and 4 bases from J, with 9 bases between. The CDR3 DNA reads TGTGCCAGCAGAACGAGTGCAGAGACCCAGTACTTC. It yields the protein CASRTSAETQYF.

The genes are TRBV5-8 and TRBJ2-1; possibly TRBD2 for D (7 bases). V lost 4 bases to trimming and J lost 4 bases, with 18 bases between them. Germline V gene lookup returns CDR1 SGHTS and CDR2 YDEGEE. The CDR3 covers 16 residues. The CDR3 sequence is CASSTPGGATYNEQFF. CDR3 coding DNA: TGTGCCAGCAGCACCCCTGGGGGGGCTACTTACAATGAGCAGTTCTTC.

This rearrangement joins TRBV9 to TRBJ2-3; D ambiguous. Trimming removed 5 bases at V and 3 bases at J, with 4 bases between. In germline, CDR1 is SGDLS, CDR2 YYNGEE. The CDR3 has 11 residues. This CDR3 is CASSNTDTQYF. CDR3 nucleotides: TGTGCCAGCAGTAATACAGATACGCAGTATTTT.

The CDR3 region is CASSQETGLRTEAFF. The CDR3 nucleotides are TGCGCCAGCAGCCAAGAGACAGGTCTGAGGACTGAAGCTTTCTTT. The chain employs TRBV4-1 and TRBJ1-1; a possible D gene is TRBD1 (6 bases). Trimming cost V 0 bases and J 5 bases, with 13 bases left between them. CDR1 MGHRA and CDR2 YSYEKL come from the germline V gene. The CDR3 runs to 15 residues.

The genes are TRBV19 and TRBJ2-1; 8 positions agree with TRBD1. Germline V lookup: CDR1 LNHDA, CDR2 SQIVND (reference sequence). V lost 5 bases, J lost 4 bases, and 13 bases stayed unmatched. This CDR3 is 17 amino acids long. The CDR3 loop is CASSALRQGIVYNEQFF. For the CDR3, the DNA is TGTGCCAGTAGTGCGCTAAGACAGGGGATTGTTTACAATGAGCAGTTCTTC.

The rearrangement links TRBV3-1 (or the pseudogene TRBV3-2) to TRBJ1-4, with D unresolved. Germline V lookup: CDR1 LGHDT, CDR2 YNNKEL (reference sequence). This CDR3 spans 15 amino acids. Trimming pared 1 base from V and 0 bases from J, leaving 6 bases between. CDR3: CASSQGIATNEKLFF. Written as DNA, the CDR3 is TGTGCCAGCAGCCAAGGTATCGCAACTAATGAAAAACTGTTTTTT.

The chain recombines TRBV6-5 with TRBJ1-6; no firm D call. Germline lookup yields CDR1 MNHEY and CDR2 SVGAGI. The V gene lost 0 bases and the J gene lost 2 bases, with 8 bases spanning the gap. This CDR3 comprises 16 residues. CDR3 sequence: CASSYSPGAYNSPLHF. The CDR3 nucleotides are TGTGCCAGCAGTTACTCTCCGGGAGCCTATAATTCACCCCTCCACTTT.

J is TRBJ1-5 and V is TRBV19; unclear D gene. Trimming removed 9 bases from V and 2 bases from J, with 14 bases in between. Looked up from germline, CDR1 is LNHDA and CDR2 is SQIVND (reference sequence). The CDR3 consists of 14 residues. The CDR3 region is CASTSPGGNQPQHF. The DNA for the CDR3 is TGTGCCAGCACCTCCCCGGGTGGCAATCAGCCCCAGCATTTT.